These 16 T cell receptor beta chains were sequenced from one sample in a study of blood T cell repertoires in COVID-19. Data came from immunoSEQ multiplex PCR; TCRdb stores just in-frame clones and leaves some out. The table has 350,000 or so clones, roughly 90% seen once; the top ten hold approximately 1%. The sample consisted of PBMCs or T cells enriched from blood (not recorded which). These receptors originate from a woman aged 25 to 39 who had been exposed to COVID-19.

The chain is built from TRBV6-5 and TRBJ2-7; TRBD1 matches at 7 bases. V lost 7 bases, J lost 5 bases, and 8 bases stayed unmatched. This CDR3 region has 13 residues. Germline V gene sequence: CDR1 MNHEY, CDR2 SVGAGI. Here the CDR3 DNA reads TGTGCCAGCATGGTACAGGGGCTCGACGAGCAGTACTTC. Protein sequence: CASMVQGLDEQYF.

The V call is TRBV27, the J call TRBJ1-6, with 11 bases lining up with TRBD1. Germline V gene data show CDR1 as MNHEY and CDR2 as SMNVEV (reference sequence). This CDR3 has 19 residues. V gave up 2 bases and J gave up 5 bases; unmatched junction bases: 11. CDR3 region: CASSLGNRDRGGDNSPLHF. DNA for the CDR3: TGTGCCAGCAGTTTAGGGAATCGGGACAGGGGGGGAGATAATTCACCCCTCCACTTT.

The rearrangement uses TRBV29-1 and TRBJ2-7; 10 positions match TRBD1. The CDR3 contains 14 residues. CDR1 SQVTM and CDR2 ANQGSEA come from the germline V gene. V lost 6 bases to trimming and J lost 6 bases; unmatched junction nucleotides: 11. CDR3 nucleotide sequence: TGCAGCGTGATTCCGGGACAGGGGCGCTCCGAGCAGTACTTC. It yields the protein CSVIPGQGRSEQYF.

The table lists this clone with a few counts. The J gene is TRBJ1-1, the V gene TRBV2; D unclear. CDR1 SNHLY and CDR2 FYNNEI come from the germline V gene. This CDR3 has 15 residues. Trimming removed 6 bases at V and 0 bases at J, with 14 bases between. CDR3 in amino acids: CASRERTGMNTEAFF. For the CDR3, the DNA is TGTGCCAGCAGGGAAAGGACGGGGATGAACACTGAAGCTTTCTTT.

The V gene is TRBV6-5, the J gene TRBJ1-5, with D tentatively TRBD1 (6 bases). V gave up 0 bases and J gave up 1 base, with 10 bases separating them. CDR1 is MNHEY, CDR2 SVGAGI, per germline. The CDR3 consists of 16 residues. The DNA for the CDR3 is TGTGCCAGCAGTTACTCACGGACAGCCAGCAATCAGCCCCAGCATTTT. Its translation: CASSYSRTASNQPQHF.

The rearrangement joins TRBV5-1 to TRBJ2-5; 11 nucleotides agree with TRBD2. The germline V gene encodes CDR1 SGHRS and CDR2 YFSETQ. The CDR3 extends over 14 amino acids. V shed 4 bases, J shed 4 bases, and the junction held 3 bases outside the gene matches. The CDR3: CASSIGLAGETQYF. CDR3 nucleotide sequence: TGCGCCAGCAGCATAGGACTAGCGGGAGAGACCCAGTACTTC.

The chain has TRBV5-6 and TRBJ2-1; 7 nucleotides align to TRBD1. CDR1 and CDR2 (germline): SGHDT, YYEEEE. The V gene end was trimmed by 7 bases and the J gene end by 6 bases; junction bases not matched to a gene: 10. The CDR3 is 14 amino acids. CDR3 in DNA: TGTGCCAGCGAGGGGGCAGGGGTCAGCAATGAGCAGTTCTTC. Translation: CASEGAGVSNEQFF.

Regarding this clone: At one end the junction does not follow the germline gene, possibly because of a read error. V and J are TRBV9 and TRBJ2-1; the D gene is possibly TRBD2 (5 bases). CDR1 SGDLS and CDR2 YYNGEE come from the germline V gene. The CDR3 length is 12 residues. The CDR3: CPLSGPYNEQFF. CDR3 nucleotide sequence: TGCCCTCTGAGCGGCCCCTACAATGAGCAGTTCTTC.

The J gene is TRBJ2-2, the V gene TRBV19; D is uncertain. The ends were cut back, 8 bases at V and 9 bases at J, with 4 bases in the middle. The CDR3 contains 9 residues. CDR1 and CDR2 (germline): LNHDA, SQIVND (reference sequence). The CDR3 is CASYRELFF. DNA of the CDR3: TGTGCCAGTTATAGGGAGCTGTTTTTT.

The genes are TRBV18 and TRBJ1-3, with D possibly TRBD1 on 5 matching bases. Germline loops: CDR1 KGHSH, CDR2 LQKENI. The CDR3 runs 14 residues. The ends were cut back, 3 bases at V and 4 bases at J, with 10 bases in the middle. CDR3 nucleotide sequence: TGTGCCAGCTCACCCCAGGGAACCGGAAACACCATATATTTT. It codes for CASSPQGTGNTIYF.

This clone was counted a single time. The gene calls are TRBV6-5 and TRBJ1-4, with D possibly TRBD1 on 5 matching bases. Between the trimmed V and J ends, which lost 0 bases and 7 bases, there was a span of 12 bases. Germline CDR1 reads MNHEY; CDR2 reads SVGAGI. The CDR3 covers 15 residues. DNA of the CDR3: TGTGCCAGCAGTTACTCATTCCAGGGCGGTGAAAAACTGTTTTTT. It specifies CASSYSFQGGEKLFF.

This clone has a single count. The chain has TRBV27 and TRBJ2-6; D perhaps matches TRBD2 (5 bases). The CDR3 has 15 amino acids. CDR1 and CDR2 (germline): MNHEY, SMNVEV (reference sequence). V lost 3 bases and J lost 2, with 8 bases in between. CDR3 loop: CASSLVRAGANVLTF. The CDR3 DNA follows: TGTGCCAGCAGTTTGGTGAGGGCTGGGGCCAACGTCCTGACTTTC.

This chain uses TRBV28 with TRBJ1-1, with D perhaps matching TRBD1 (6 bases). The CDR3 has 15 amino acids. Trimming removed 3 bases at V and 6 bases at J, with 17 bases between. The V gene's germline CDR1 is MDHEN and CDR2 SYDVKM. The CDR3 DNA follows: TGTGCCAGCAGTTTCTGGGGGATCCGGACAGCTGAAGCTTTCTTT. Its translation is CASSFWGIRTAEAFF.

This rearrangement joins TRBV14 to TRBJ1-1; TRBD1 aligns across 9 bases. Germline CDR1 and CDR2: SGHDN and FVKESK. V lost 0 bases to trimming and J lost 6 bases; unmatched junction nucleotides: 11. This CDR3 is 17 amino acids long. In nucleotides, the CDR3 is TGTGCCAGCAGCCAAGAAATAACGGGGACAGGGATTGCTGAAGCTTTCTTT. It encodes CASSQEITGTGIAEAFF.

The chain recombines TRBV3-1 (or the pseudogene TRBV3-2) with TRBJ2-6, with D possibly matching TRBD1 (5 bases). CDR1 and CDR2 (germline): LGHDT, YNNKEL (reference sequence). V gave up 1 base and J gave up 0 bases, with 16 bases separating them. The length of the CDR3 is 19 residues. CDR3 coding DNA: TGTGCCAGCAGCCAAGTTATAGGGGTATCGGGCTCTGGGGCCAACGTCCTGACTTTC. Protein: CASSQVIGVSGSGANVLTF.

DNA of the CDR3: TGTGCCAGCAGTTACGGACAAACCAACCAAGAGACCCAGTACTTC. The encoded protein is CASSYGQTNQETQYF. V and J are TRBV27 and TRBJ2-5; weak D call: TRBD1 (5 bases). The CDR3 is 15 amino acids. V was trimmed by 4 bases and J by 0 bases, leaving 12 bases between them. CDR1 is MNHEY, CDR2 SMNVEV, per germline (reference sequence).